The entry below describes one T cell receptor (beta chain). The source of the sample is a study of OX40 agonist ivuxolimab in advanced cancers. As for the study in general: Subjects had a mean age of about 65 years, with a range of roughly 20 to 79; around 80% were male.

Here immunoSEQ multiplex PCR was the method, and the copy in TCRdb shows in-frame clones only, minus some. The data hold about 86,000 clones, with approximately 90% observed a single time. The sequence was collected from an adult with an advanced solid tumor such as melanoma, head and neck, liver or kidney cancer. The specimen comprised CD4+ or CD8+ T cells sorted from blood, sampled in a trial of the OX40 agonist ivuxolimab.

CDR3 in DNA: TGTGCCAGCAGTCCACGGGACAGGGGGCCTGAAAAACTGTTTTTT. It encodes CASSPRDRGPEKLFF. V is TRBV2 and J is TRBJ1-4; TRBD1 matches at 12 bases. V lost 5 bases, J lost 7 bases, and 5 bases stayed unmatched. From germline, CDR1 is SNHLY and CDR2 FYNNEI. The CDR3 consists of 15 residues.